This T cell receptor beta chain was retrieved from a study of blood T cell repertoires in COVID-19. Study-level information: Whether acute or convalescent, the COVID-19 samples came from the United States, Italy and Spain. Sources were T cells, B-cell-depleted T cells, or PBMCs; the material itself was cDNA or gDNA.

The CDR3 consists of 14 residues. CDR1 is SGHRS, CDR2 YFSETQ, per germline. V lost 4 bases and J lost 4, with 14 bases in between. Original methodology: Scientists estimated how many nucleated cells there were by amplifying reference gene primers. Some clones are missing from TCRdb's copy, which holds only in-frame ones; the method was immunoSEQ multiplex PCR. Clone size and V and J calls were adopted from that table, with D and trimming inferred from the DNA. Altogether about 55,000 clones are present, roughly 86% being singletons, with the ten largest covering around 25%. The chain uses TRBV5-1 and TRBJ1-1; a possible D gene is TRBD1 (6 bases). Sample: peripheral blood. The sequence was collected from a woman older than 75 with acute or convalescent COVID-19. CDR3 loop: CASSVETGFTEAFF. CDR3 bases: TGCGCCAGCAGCGTGGAAACAGGGTTCACTGAAGCTTTCTTT.